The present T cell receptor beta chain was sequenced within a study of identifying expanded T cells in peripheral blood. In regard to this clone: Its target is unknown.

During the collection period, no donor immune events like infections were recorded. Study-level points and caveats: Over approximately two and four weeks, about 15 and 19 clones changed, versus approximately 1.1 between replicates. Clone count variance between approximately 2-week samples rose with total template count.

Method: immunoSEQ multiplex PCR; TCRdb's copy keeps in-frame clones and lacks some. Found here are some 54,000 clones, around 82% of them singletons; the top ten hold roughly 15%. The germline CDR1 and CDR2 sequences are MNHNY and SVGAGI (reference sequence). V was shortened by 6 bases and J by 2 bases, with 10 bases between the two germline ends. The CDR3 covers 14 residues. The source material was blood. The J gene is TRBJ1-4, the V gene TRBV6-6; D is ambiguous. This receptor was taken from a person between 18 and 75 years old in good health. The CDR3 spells CASSNGGTNEKLFF. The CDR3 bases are TGTGCCAGCAGCAACGGAGGGACTAATGAAAAACTGTTTTTT.